Given below is one T cell receptor beta chain in context. Its antigen is still unknown. The entry originates in a study of shared clonotypes between healthy human individuals. Regarding the study as a whole: Compared with memory subsets, naive subsets generally had larger estimated richness. The study drew on few donors, limiting represented genetic and exposure-history diversity.

This was a deep-level run. In the study's own analysis: Filtering differed because ImmunoSEQ produced junction-only sequences that carried no quality scores. Repertoires were generated with immunoSEQ multiplex PCR, while TCRdb's copy carries only in-frame clones and drops some. The V and J calls and clone size were taken over from that table, and D and trimming were inferred from the DNA. The sample shows about 1.1 million clones, approximately 80% of them seen only once. This CDR3 has 15 amino acids. Germline V lookup: CDR1 MDHEN, CDR2 SYDVKM. V was shortened by 4 bases and J by 1 base, with 13 bases between the two germline ends.

This chain connects TRBV28 to TRBJ1-1, with D possibly TRBD1 on 5 matching bases. The sequenced sample was memory CD4+ T cells from PBMCs. Subset: CD45RA-negative fraction. The receptor comes from a man between 18 and 29 years old in good health. Some clones in this sample may be carry-over from other donors' samples. The chain's CDR3 is CASSSPSTANTEAFF. CDR3 in DNA: TGTGCCAGCAGTTCCCCTTCGACAGCGAACACTGAAGCTTTCTTT.